This T cell receptor (beta chain) was sequenced for a study of CD8+CD57+ T cells in acquired aplastic anemia. As for the study in general: Mean yield of DNA from sorted CD4+ and CD8+ cells was 3 to 3.5 ug.

Study observations and caveats: Patient and control CD8+ Simpson's diversity was not significantly different. Around 29 shared CD8+ CDR3s appeared highly expressed within patients' immunodominant clones.

For this clonotype: Its target is not known.

Genomic DNA served as template for TCR beta VDJ and CDR3 profiling. MiXCR was run by TCRdb on the reads, yielding one entry per CDR3 protein. The sample contains hundreds of thousands of distinct CDR3 sequences, 55% to 60% of which appear only once. V shed 8 bases and J shed 1 base, with 11 bases lying between them. This CDR3 has 13 amino acids. Germline CDR1 reads SNHLY; CDR2 reads FYNNEI. The sequencing input was sorted CD4+, CD8+, or CD8+CD57+ T cells (not recorded which) from PBMCs. The chain couples TRBV2 to TRBJ1-1; D may be TRBD1 (5 bases). The source of this sequence is a human donor with severe aplastic anemia or a healthy control (not recorded which). CDR3 residues: CASGGGANTEAFF. Written as DNA, the CDR3 is TGTGCCAGCGGAGGAGGGGCGAACACTGAAGCTTTCTTT. Full variable domain (remainder filled in from reference TRBV2 and TRBJ1-1): EPEVTQTPSHQVTQMGQEVILRCVPISNHLYFYWYRQILGQKVEFLVSFYNNEISEKSEIFDDQFSVERPDGSNFTLKIRSTKLEDSAMYFCASGGGANTEAFFGQGTRLTVV.